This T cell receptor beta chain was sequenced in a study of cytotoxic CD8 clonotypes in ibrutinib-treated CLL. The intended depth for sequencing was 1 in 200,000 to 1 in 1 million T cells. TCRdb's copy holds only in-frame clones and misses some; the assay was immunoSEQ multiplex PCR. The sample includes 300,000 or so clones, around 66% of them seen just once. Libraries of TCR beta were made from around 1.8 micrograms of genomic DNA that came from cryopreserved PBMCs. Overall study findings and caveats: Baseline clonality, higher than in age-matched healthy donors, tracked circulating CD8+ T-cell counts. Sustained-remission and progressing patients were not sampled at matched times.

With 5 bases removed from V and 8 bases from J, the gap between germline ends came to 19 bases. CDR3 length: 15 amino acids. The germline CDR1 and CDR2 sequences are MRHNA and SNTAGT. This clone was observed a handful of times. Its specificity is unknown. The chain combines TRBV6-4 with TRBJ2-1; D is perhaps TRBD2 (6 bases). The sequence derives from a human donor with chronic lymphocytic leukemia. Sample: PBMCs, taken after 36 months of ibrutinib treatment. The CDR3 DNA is TGTGCCAGCAGTCGGACTAAAGGGGCAACCGATGAGCAGTTCTTC. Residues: CASSRTKGATDEQFF.